One sample yielded the 16 T cell receptor beta chains listed below, sequenced in a study of cytotoxic CD8 clonotypes in ibrutinib-treated CLL. Assay: immunoSEQ multiplex PCR; the TCRdb copy retains only in-frame clones and omits some. In the table there are 130,000 to 150,000 clones, around three quarters of which are singletons. Sequences were derived from PBMCs, sampled after 12 months of ibrutinib treatment. The receptors derive from a human donor with chronic lymphocytic leukemia.

This clone has more than one count but fewer than ten. The chain recombines TRBV10-3 with TRBJ2-7, with 13 positions matching TRBD2. Germline V gene lookup returns CDR1 ENHRY and CDR2 SYGVKD. After removal of 10 bases from V and 2 bases from J, the junction contained 11 bases not matched to a gene. This CDR3 comprises 16 residues. CDR3 nucleotides: TGTGCCACCAATAGACGAGGGACTAGCGGGACCTACGAGCAGTACTTC. This gives the protein CATNRRGTSGTYEQYF.

This sequence joins TRBV11-2 and TRBJ2-5; possibly TRBD1 for D (5 bases). Germline V gene sequence: CDR1 SGHAT, CDR2 FQNNGV. CDR3 length: 14 residues. With 5 bases removed from V and 1 base from J, the gap between germline ends came to 11 bases. The CDR3 protein is CASSAPTVQETQYF. CDR3 sequence (DNA): TGTGCCAGCAGCGCCCCGACAGTCCAAGAGACCCAGTACTTC. The full variable domain, with the rest looked up from reference TRBV11-2 and TRBJ2-5, is EAGVAQSPRYKIIEKRQSVAFWCNPISGHATLYWYQQILGQGPKLLIQFQNNGVVDDSQLPKDRFSAERLKGVDSTLKIQPAKLEDSAVYLCASSAPTVQETQYFGPGTRLLVL.

This sequence joins TRBV10-3 and TRBJ2-7; TRBD1 matches at 9 bases. The CDR3 is 14 residues long. CDR1 is ENHRY, CDR2 SYGVKD, per germline. V dropped 6 bases and J dropped 3; count of bases not matched to a gene: 6. The CDR3 bases are TGTGCCATCAGACCCGACAGGGGGGGCTACGAGCAGTACTTC. Translated, it gives CAIRPDRGGYEQYF.

The rearrangement joins TRBV19 to TRBJ2-1, with D possibly being TRBD2 (6 bases). The germline V and J ends were trimmed by 8 bases and 5 bases, with 19 bases remaining between them. Germline lookup yields CDR1 LNHDA and CDR2 SQIVND (reference sequence). The CDR3 is 15 residues long. DNA of the CDR3: TGTGCCAGTTCGTATGGAGGGATGCTAGACAATGAGCAGTTCTTC. Its translation: CASSYGGMLDNEQFF.

The chain has TRBV30 and TRBJ1-1; D unclear. The CDR3 is made up of 14 amino acids. Germline CDR1 reads GTSNPN; CDR2 reads SVGIG (reference sequence). V gave up 0 bases and J gave up 6 bases, with 14 bases separating them. The CDR3 DNA follows: TGTGCCTGGAGTGTGTCCCTAATTGGTTCTGAAGCTTTCTTT. Protein: CAWSVSLIGSEAFF.

This rearrangement joins TRBV10-2 to TRBJ2-3; unclear D gene. The CDR3 has 14 amino acids. Trimming shortened V by 5 bases and J by 5 bases, and 14 bases separated the two germline ends. Looked up from germline, CDR1 is WSHSY and CDR2 is SAAADI. As DNA, the CDR3 is TGCGCCAGCAGTTCCAGCTGGGTCGGAGATACGCAGTATTTT. Encoded protein: CASSSSWVGDTQYF.

The chain links TRBV5-4 to TRBJ2-7, with D perhaps matching TRBD2 (6 bases). The CDR3 sequence is 16 residues long. V lost 1 base and J lost 0, with 14 bases in between. Germline V gives CDR1 SGHNT, CDR2 YYREEE (reference sequence). The CDR3 here is CASSLFWAGSSYEQYF. As DNA, the CDR3 is TGTGCCAGCAGCTTGTTTTGGGCGGGAAGCTCCTACGAGCAGTACTTC.

The V and J genes are TRBV5-1 and TRBJ2-2; 8 bases agree with TRBD1. In germline, CDR1 is SGHRS, CDR2 YFSETQ. Trimming took 2 bases from V and 7 from J; bases not matched to a gene: 7. The CDR3 totals 15 residues. CDR3 region: CASSFLQGVGGELFF. DNA of the CDR3: TGCGCCAGCAGCTTCTTACAGGGGGTAGGCGGGGAGCTGTTTTTT.

CDR3 amino acids: CASSLSGRAVSNEQFF. The CDR3 DNA follows: TGTGCCAGCAGCTTAAGCGGGAGGGCCGTGAGCAATGAGCAGTTCTTC. The chain carries TRBV11-2 and TRBJ2-1, with 10 bases fitting TRBD2. Trimming at V came to 2 bases and at J to 6 bases, leaving 7 bases not matched to a gene. CDR1 and CDR2 from the germline V gene are SGHAT and FQNNGV. This CDR3 spans 16 amino acids. Together with reference TRBV11-2 and TRBJ2-1, the CDR3 gives the full variable domain: EAGVAQSPRYKIIEKRQSVAFWCNPISGHATLYWYQQILGQGPKLLIQFQNNGVVDDSQLPKDRFSAERLKGVDSTLKIQPAKLEDSAVYLCASSLSGRAVSNEQFFGPGTRLTVL.

The chain uses TRBV28 and TRBJ2-3; D remains unclear. Trimming removed 5 bases at V and 7 bases at J, with 16 bases between. This CDR3 region has 14 residues. The germline V gene encodes CDR1 MDHEN and CDR2 SYDVKM. DNA for the CDR3: TGTGCCAGCAGTCTACCTATGACCCCCCATACGCAGTATTTT. It codes for CASSLPMTPHTQYF.

This clone turned up a few times. The V gene is TRBV5-1, the J gene TRBJ1-5; tentative D call: TRBD1 (5 bases). The V gene's germline CDR1 is SGHRS and CDR2 YFSETQ. This CDR3 has 14 residues. Trimming took off 4 bases at V and 6 bases at J, with 14 bases between the two ends. The CDR3 nucleotides read TGCGCCAGCAGCCCTTTGGGGGTGGGTCAGCCCCAGCATTTT. This codes for CASSPLGVGQPQHF.

The chain joins TRBV4-3 to TRBJ2-5; D is undetermined. This CDR3 has 15 residues. Looked up from germline, CDR1 is LGHNA and CDR2 is YSLEER. V was shortened by 0 bases and J by 0 bases, with 8 bases between the two germline ends. The CDR3 sequence is CASSQDGVYQETQYF. The CDR3 region has the DNA TGCGCCAGCAGCCAAGATGGGGTGTACCAAGAGACCCAGTACTTC.

The chain recombines TRBV20-1 with TRBJ2-7; D ambiguous. Trimming pared 2 bases from V and 2 bases from J, leaving 1 base between. CDR1 is DFQATT, CDR2 SNEGSKA, per germline (reference sequence). The CDR3 has 10 amino acids. The CDR3 loop is CSARTYEQYF. CDR3 coding DNA: TGCAGTGCTAGAACCTACGAGCAGTACTTC.

The chain carries TRBV25-1 and TRBJ1-2; 7 bases fit TRBD1. Germline values: CDR1 MGHDK, CDR2 SYGVNS. This CDR3 is built from 16 residues. Losses at the gene ends were 2 bases for V and 4 bases for J; bases not matched to a gene: 10. The CDR3 DNA is TGTGCCAGCAGTGAAATCGGAGTTTCAGGGGGCTATGGCTACACCTTC. Translation gives CASSEIGVSGGYGYTF.

This chain connects TRBV25-1 to TRBJ1-1, with unresolved D. The germline V gene has CDR1 MGHDK and CDR2 SYGVNS. V gave up 3 bases and J gave up 2 bases, with 10 bases separating them. The CDR3 has 14 residues. CDR3 region: CASSEGQTNTEAFF. CDR3 DNA sequence: TGTGCCAGCAGTGAGGGCCAGACAAACACTGAAGCTTTCTTT.

The chain is built from TRBV7-2 and TRBJ2-1, with TRBD2 matching over 14 bases. The CDR3 contains 19 residues. The V segment lost 5 bases and the J segment 8 bases; nucleotides outside the gene matches: 17. Germline loops: CDR1 SGHTA, CDR2 FQGNSA. CDR3: CASSRGLVTSGRAGDEQFF. The CDR3 DNA reads as TGTGCCAGCAGCCGCGGCTTGGTGACTAGCGGGAGGGCCGGCGATGAGCAGTTCTTC. The variable domain in full, completed from reference TRBV7-2 and TRBJ2-1, reads GAGVSQSPSNKVTEKGKDVELRCDPISGHTALYWYRQSLGQGLEFLIYFQGNSAPDKSGLPSDRFSAERTGGSVSTLTIQRTQQEDSAVYLCASSRGLVTSGRAGDEQFFGPGTRLTVL.